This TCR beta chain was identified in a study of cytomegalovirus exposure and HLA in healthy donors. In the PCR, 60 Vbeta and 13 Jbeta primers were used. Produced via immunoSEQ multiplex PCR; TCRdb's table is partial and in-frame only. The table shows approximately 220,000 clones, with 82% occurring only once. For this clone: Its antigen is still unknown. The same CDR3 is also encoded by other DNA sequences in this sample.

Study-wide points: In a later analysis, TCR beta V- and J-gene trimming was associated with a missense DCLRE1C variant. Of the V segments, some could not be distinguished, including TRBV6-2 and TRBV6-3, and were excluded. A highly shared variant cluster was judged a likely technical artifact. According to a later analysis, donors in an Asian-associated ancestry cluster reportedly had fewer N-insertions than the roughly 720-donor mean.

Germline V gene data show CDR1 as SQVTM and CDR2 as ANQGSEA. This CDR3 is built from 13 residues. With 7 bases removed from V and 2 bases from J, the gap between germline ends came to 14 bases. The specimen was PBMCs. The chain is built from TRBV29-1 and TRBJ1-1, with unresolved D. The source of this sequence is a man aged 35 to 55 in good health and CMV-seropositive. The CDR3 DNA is TGCAGCGCCGGCAGAGGGAGAAACACTGAAGCTTTCTTT. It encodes CSAGRGRNTEAFF.